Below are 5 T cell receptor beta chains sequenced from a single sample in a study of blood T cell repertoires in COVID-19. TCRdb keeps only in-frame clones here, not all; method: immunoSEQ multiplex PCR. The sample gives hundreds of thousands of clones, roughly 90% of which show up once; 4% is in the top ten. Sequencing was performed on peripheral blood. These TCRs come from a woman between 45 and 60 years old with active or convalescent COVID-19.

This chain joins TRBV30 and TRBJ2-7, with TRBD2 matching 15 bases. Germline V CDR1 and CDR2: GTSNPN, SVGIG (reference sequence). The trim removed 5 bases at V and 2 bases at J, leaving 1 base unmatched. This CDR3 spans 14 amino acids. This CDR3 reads CAWGLAGGPYEQYF. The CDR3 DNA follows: TGTGCCTGGGGACTAGCGGGAGGGCCCTACGAGCAGTACTTC.

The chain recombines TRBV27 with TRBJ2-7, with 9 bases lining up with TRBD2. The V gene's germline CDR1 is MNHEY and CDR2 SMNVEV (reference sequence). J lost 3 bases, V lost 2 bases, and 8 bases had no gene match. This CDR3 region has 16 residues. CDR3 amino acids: CASSLVTQAGGYEQYF. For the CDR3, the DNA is TGTGCCAGCAGTTTAGTAACACAAGCGGGAGGCTACGAGCAGTACTTC.

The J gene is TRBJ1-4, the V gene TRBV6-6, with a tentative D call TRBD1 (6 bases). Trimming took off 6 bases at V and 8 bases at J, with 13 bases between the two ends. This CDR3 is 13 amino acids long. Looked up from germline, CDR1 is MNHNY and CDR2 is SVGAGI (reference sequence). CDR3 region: CASSRPGGEKLFF. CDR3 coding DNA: TGTGCCAGCAGCCGCCCGGGGGGCGAAAAACTGTTTTTT.

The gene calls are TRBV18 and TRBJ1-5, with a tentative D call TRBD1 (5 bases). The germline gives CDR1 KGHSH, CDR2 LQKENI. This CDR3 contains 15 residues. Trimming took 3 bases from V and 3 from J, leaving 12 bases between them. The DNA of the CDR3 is TGTGCCAGCTCACCTTGGCAGGGTCTCAATCAGCCCCAGCATTTT. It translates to CASSPWQGLNQPQHF.

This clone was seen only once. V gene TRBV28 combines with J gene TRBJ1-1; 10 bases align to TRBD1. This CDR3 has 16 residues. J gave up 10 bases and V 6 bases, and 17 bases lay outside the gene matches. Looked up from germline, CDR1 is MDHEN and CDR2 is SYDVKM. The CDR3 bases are TGTGCCAGCAGCGCACCCCCGGGACAGGGGCCCGGGGGAGCTTTCTTT. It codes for CASSAPPGQGPGGAFF.